These 8 T cell receptor beta chains were sequenced from one sample in a study of shared clonotypes between healthy human individuals. The naive CD8 population came from CD45RO-negative cells selected for CCR7, without terminally differentiated effector memory CD45RA+ cells. Using immunoSEQ multiplex PCR, the repertoire was profiled, and TCRdb retains in-frame clones only, with some absent. Of some 2 million clones listed, about 95% are singletons. Input material: naive CD8+ T cells sorted from blood. The receptors were gathered from a man younger than 30 in good health.

At least ten counts were recorded for this clone. The V gene is TRBV30, the J gene TRBJ1-1; D might be TRBD1 (5 bases). Per the germline V gene, CDR1 is GTSNPN and CDR2 is SVGIG (reference sequence). Trimming shortened V by 0 bases and J by 11 bases, and 13 bases separated the two germline ends. This CDR3 is 12 amino acids long. This chain's CDR3 is CAWSVEGVMAFF. The CDR3 coding sequence is TGTGCCTGGAGTGTAGAAGGGGTGATGGCTTTCTTT.

The chain carries TRBV7-9 and TRBJ1-1; TRBD1 matches at 7 bases. The germline V gene has CDR1 SEHNR and CDR2 FQNEAQ (reference sequence). This CDR3 contains 14 residues. J lost 4 bases, V lost 5 bases, and 7 bases had no gene match. The DNA of the CDR3 is TGTGCCAGCAGCAACTCGACAGGGTTCACTGAAGCTTTCTTT. It yields the protein CASSNSTGFTEAFF.

This clone has only one observation. CDR3 sequence reads: CSVDQGNYGYTF. DNA for the CDR3: TGCAGCGTTGACCAGGGCAACTATGGCTACACCTTC. The chain couples TRBV29-1 to TRBJ1-2; a possible D gene is TRBD1 (5 bases). V was clipped by 3 bases and J by 2 bases, with 7 bases between them. The germline V gene encodes CDR1 SQVTM and CDR2 ANQGSEA. The CDR3 runs to 12 residues.

This rearrangement joins TRBV5-5 to TRBJ2-7; the D is unclear. The CDR3 covers 14 residues. Looked up from germline, CDR1 is SGHKS and CDR2 is YYEKEE (reference sequence). Trimming took off 2 bases at V and 2 bases at J, with 11 bases between the two ends. The chain's CDR3 is CASSFYDRTYEQYF. The CDR3 bases are TGTGCCAGCAGCTTTTACGATCGTACCTACGAGCAGTACTTC.

CDR3 sequence reads: CASTIPDGYTQYF. The CDR3 DNA reads TGTGCCAGCACCATTCCCGACGGATATACGCAGTATTTT. J is TRBJ2-3 and V is TRBV13; D gene uncertain. CDR1 and CDR2 (germline): PRHDT, FYEKMQ (reference sequence). CDR3 length equals 13 residues. The germline V and J ends were trimmed by 7 bases and 7 bases, with 15 bases remaining between them.

The chain has TRBV9 and TRBJ2-1; TRBD2 agrees at 7 bases. The CDR3 is made up of 15 amino acids. CDR1 and CDR2 (germline): SGDLS, YYNGEE. The J segment lost 10 bases and the V segment lost 0 bases, leaving 10 bases of the junction unmatched. The CDR3 region is CASSVDGYGGGEQFF. CDR3 DNA sequence: TGTGCCAGCAGCGTAGACGGATATGGCGGGGGAGAGCAGTTCTTC.

This chain connects TRBV10-3 to TRBJ1-2, with 7 bases that match TRBD1. CDR3 length: 16 amino acids. The V gene's germline CDR1 is ENHRY and CDR2 SYGVKD. The V and J ends lost 10 bases and 0 bases, in that order; junction bases with no gene match: 14. The CDR3 nucleotides read TGTGCCACCCTTCCCGGGACAGCTCCAGCTAACTATGGCTACACCTTC. It specifies CATLPGTAPANYGYTF.

The V gene is TRBV6-1, the J gene TRBJ2-7; 10 positions agree with TRBD1. Germline trimming cut 9 bases from V and 0 bases from J; bases unmatched to any gene: 8. Germline CDR1 and CDR2: MNHNS and SASEGT. The CDR3 totals 15 residues. The CDR3 nucleotides are TGTGCCAGTCAGATGGACAGGGGGTCCTCCTACGAGCAGTACTTC. The encoded protein is CASQMDRGSSYEQYF.